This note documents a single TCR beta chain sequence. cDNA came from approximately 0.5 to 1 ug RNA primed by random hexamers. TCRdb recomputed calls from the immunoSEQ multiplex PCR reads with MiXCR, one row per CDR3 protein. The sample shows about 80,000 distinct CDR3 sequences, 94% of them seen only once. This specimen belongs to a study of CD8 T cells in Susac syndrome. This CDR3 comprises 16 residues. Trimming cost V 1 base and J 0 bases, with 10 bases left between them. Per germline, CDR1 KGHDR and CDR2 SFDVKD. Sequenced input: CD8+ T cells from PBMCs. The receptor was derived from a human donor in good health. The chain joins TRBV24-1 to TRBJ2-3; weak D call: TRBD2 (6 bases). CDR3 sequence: CATSDLAGASTDTQYF. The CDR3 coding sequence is TGTGCCACCAGTGATTTAGCGGGCGCTAGCACAGATACGCAGTATTTT.